The rows below give T cell receptor beta chains drawn from one sample of a study of T cell responses to AZD1222 COVID-19 vaccine. Assay: immunoSEQ multiplex PCR; the TCRdb copy retains only in-frame clones and omits some. In the table there are 120,000 or so clones, 70% to 90% of which are singletons. Sequencing used peripheral blood, obtained on day 0 of AZD1222 vaccination. Every receptor here comes from an adult in good health. The CDR3 runs from the conserved cysteine through the conserved F or W.

CDR3 length | J gene | V gene | CDR3 protein
13 | TRBJ1-2 | TRBV5-6 | CASTYGTEEGYTF
15 | TRBJ1-2 | TRBV27 | CASSQGPSEDYGYTF
16 | TRBJ2-2 | TRBV7-9 | CASSLAGRDDTGELFF
17 | TRBJ1-2 | TRBV7-8 | CASSPSGGGTGSYGYTF
14 | TRBJ2-1 | TRBV29-1 | CSARSGTRGNEQFF
16 | TRBJ2-6 | TRBV7-2 | CASSGRNPAGANVLTF
10 | TRBJ2-1 | TRBV2 | CASSGEEQFF
14 | TRBJ1-1 | TRBV5-1 | CASSVGAGNTEAFF
15 | TRBJ1-5 | TRBV4-3 | CASSHNRQGNQPQHF
14 | TRBJ1-1 | TRBV6-5 | CASSRNGGGTEAFF
13 | TRBJ1-1 | TRBV7-2 | CASSLEGATEAFF
18 | TRBJ2-3 | TRBV19 | CASSIRSTSATSTDTQYF
15 | TRBJ2-1 | TRBV18 | CASSQQGVNYNEQFF
14 | TRBJ2-7 | TRBV9 | CASSLTARGLEQYF
13 | TRBJ1-1 | TRBV6-6 | CASSYRTYTEAFF
18 | TRBJ1-6 | TRBV7-2 | CASSLAWTGGSYNSPLHF
13 | TRBJ2-4 | TRBV29-1 | CSVEGQGLNIQYF
15 | TRBJ1-1 | TRBV18 | CASSPVTGGGTEAFF
13 | TRBJ1-6 | TRBV10-3 | CAISWDSNSPLHF
11 | TRBJ1-2 | TRBV29-1 | CSVRDHYGYTF
17 | TRBJ2-1 | TRBV5-1 | CASSFPDWRRGYNEQFF
14 | TRBJ1-1 | TRBV9 | CASSVAPANTEAFF
15 | TRBJ1-2 | TRBV6-5 | CASSSMTSVNYGYTF
13 | TRBJ1-2 | TRBV6-5 | CASSKDRDGGYTF
13 | TRBJ1-4 | TRBV12-3/TRBV12-4 | CASSPLGGEKLFF
14 | TRBJ1-1 | TRBV7-9 | CASSPGQGEGEAFF
13 | TRBJ1-1 | TRBV5-4 | CASSKNSNTEAFF
14 | TRBJ2-1 | TRBV9 | CASSVGGSYNEQFF
14 | TRBJ2-7 | TRBV6-1 | CASSEAGGQYEQYF
15 | TRBJ2-5 | TRBV10-3 | CATRTSGASGETQYF
13 | TRBJ1-2 | TRBV3-1/TRBV3-2 | CASSPRDRAGYTF
16 | TRBJ2-1 | TRBV4-2 | CASSHGGTSSYNEQFF
13 | TRBJ2-7 | TRBV14 | CASSSGTGGDRYF
14 | TRBJ2-6 | TRBV5-1 | CASSLTGGANVLTF
14 | TRBJ1-1 | TRBV5-1 | CASSFRTGNTEAFF
15 | TRBJ2-7 | TRBV27 | CASSVGLSSSYEQYF
18 | TRBJ2-3 | TRBV3-1/TRBV3-2 | CASPPGGEGRRSTDTQYF
14 | TRBJ2-7 | TRBV5-1 | CASSLDQGNYEQYF
16 | TRBJ1-6 | TRBV19 | CASRTTGTGNNSPLHF
14 | TRBJ1-5 | TRBV27 | CASSFGIGDKPQHF
11 | TRBJ1-3 | TRBV6-5 | CASGSGNTIYF